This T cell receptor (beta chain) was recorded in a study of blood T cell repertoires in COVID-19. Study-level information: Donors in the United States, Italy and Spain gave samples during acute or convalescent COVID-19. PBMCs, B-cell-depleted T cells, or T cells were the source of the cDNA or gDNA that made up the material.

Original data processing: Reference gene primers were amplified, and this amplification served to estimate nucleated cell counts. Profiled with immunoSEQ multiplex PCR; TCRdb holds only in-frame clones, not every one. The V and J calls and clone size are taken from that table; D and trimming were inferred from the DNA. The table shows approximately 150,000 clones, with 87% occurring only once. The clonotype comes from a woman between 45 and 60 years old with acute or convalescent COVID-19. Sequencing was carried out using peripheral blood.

The CDR3 sequence: CASSFSGSYYEQYF. CDR3 coding DNA: TGTGCCAGCAGCTTTTCCGGGTCCTACTACGAGCAGTACTTC. The V and J genes are TRBV7-9 and TRBJ2-7; D gene uncertain. Germline assignment: CDR1 SEHNR and CDR2 FQNEAQ (reference sequence). The CDR3 is 14 amino acids. V lost 3 bases, J lost 3 bases, and 12 bases lay in between.